Reported below is one T cell receptor beta chain. Its antigen is not identified. The sample comes from a study of cytomegalovirus exposure and HLA in healthy donors. The V end was cut by 0 bases, the J end by 5 bases, with 6 bases between. This CDR3 is 13 amino acids long. Germline CDR1 is SGDLS and CDR2 is YYNGEE. PCR primers comprised 60 Vbeta and 13 Jbeta primers. TCRdb's table, derived via immunoSEQ multiplex PCR, lists solely in-frame clones and lacks some. The sample consists of 95,000 to 150,000 clones, over 75% of them appearing once. General observations from the study: Among TCR sequences, most were rare, though some public TCRs appeared in many donors. Later analysis associated a missense DCLRE1C variant with TCR beta V- and J-gene trimming. Researchers left out some V segments, among them TRBV6-2 and TRBV6-3, as indistinguishable. TCR beta sequences reportedly predicted the HLA-A and HLA-B alleles of most subjects accurately.

The source is a human donor in good health. The chain employs TRBV9 and TRBJ2-1, with D uncertain. Input material: PBMCs. CDR3 DNA: TGTGCCAGCAGCGTAGTACTTAACAATGAGCAGTTCTTC. Its protein product is CASSVVLNNEQFF.